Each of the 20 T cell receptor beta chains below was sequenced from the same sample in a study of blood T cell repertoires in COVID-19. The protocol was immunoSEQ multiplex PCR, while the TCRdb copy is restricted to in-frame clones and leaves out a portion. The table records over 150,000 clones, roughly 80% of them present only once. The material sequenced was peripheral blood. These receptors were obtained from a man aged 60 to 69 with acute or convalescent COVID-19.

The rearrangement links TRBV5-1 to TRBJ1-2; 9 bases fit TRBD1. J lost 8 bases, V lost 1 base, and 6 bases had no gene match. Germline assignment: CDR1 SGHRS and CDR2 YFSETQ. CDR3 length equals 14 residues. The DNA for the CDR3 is TGCGCCAGCAGCTTGACAGGGGGCGTGGAAGGCTACACCTTC. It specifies CASSLTGGVEGYTF.

The CDR3: CASSQVWGDNSPLHF. Here the CDR3 DNA reads TGTGCCAGCAGCCAAGTGTGGGGGGATAATTCACCCCTCCACTTT. This chain uses TRBV3-1 (or the pseudogene TRBV3-2) with TRBJ1-6; perhaps TRBD1 as D (5 bases). The CDR3 runs 15 residues. Germline values: CDR1 LGHDT, CDR2 YNNKEL (reference sequence). V lost 1 base and J lost 5, with 9 bases in between.

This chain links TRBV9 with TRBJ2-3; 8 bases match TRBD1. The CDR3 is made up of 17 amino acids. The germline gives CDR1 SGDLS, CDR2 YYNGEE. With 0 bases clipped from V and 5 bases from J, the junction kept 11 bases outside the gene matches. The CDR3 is CASSVESLGTGGDTQYF. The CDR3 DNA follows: TGTGCCAGCAGCGTAGAAAGTCTGGGGACAGGAGGAGATACGCAGTATTTT.

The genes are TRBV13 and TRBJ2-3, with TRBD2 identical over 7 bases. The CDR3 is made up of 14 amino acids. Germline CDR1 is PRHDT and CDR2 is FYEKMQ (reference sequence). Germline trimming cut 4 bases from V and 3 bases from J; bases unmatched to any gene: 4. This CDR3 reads CASSSERGTDTQYF. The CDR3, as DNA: TGTGCCAGCAGCTCGGAGCGGGGTACAGATACGCAGTATTTT.

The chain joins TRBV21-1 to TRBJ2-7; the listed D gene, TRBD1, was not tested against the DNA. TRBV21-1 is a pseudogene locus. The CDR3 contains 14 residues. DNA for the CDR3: TGTGCCTGGAACGACAGGGGGCATCGATACGAGCAGTACTTC. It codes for CAWNDRGHRYEQYF.

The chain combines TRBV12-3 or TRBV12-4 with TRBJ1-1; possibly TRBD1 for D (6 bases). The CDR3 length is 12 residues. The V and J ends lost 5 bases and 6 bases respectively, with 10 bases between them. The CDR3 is CASSPGQPEAFF. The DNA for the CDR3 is TGTGCCAGCAGTCCCGGACAGCCTGAAGCTTTCTTT.

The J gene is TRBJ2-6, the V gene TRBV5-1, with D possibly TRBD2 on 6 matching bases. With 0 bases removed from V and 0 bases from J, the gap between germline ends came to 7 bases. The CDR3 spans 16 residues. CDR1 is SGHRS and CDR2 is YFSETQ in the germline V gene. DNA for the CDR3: TGCGCCAGCAGCTTGGACGGGAGCTCTGGGGCCAACGTCCTGACTTTC. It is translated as CASSLDGSSGANVLTF.

CDR3 coding DNA: TGTGCCAGCAGCTCCCGACAGGGGACCGTCTTTAGAGCCGGGGAGCTGTTTTTT. Translation: CASSSRQGTVFRAGELFF. This sequence joins TRBV7-9 and TRBJ2-2; 8 bases align to TRBD1. CDR1 is SEHNR, CDR2 FQNEAQ, per germline (reference sequence). The ends lost 4 bases at V and 6 bases at J; junction bases unmatched: 16. The CDR3 spans 18 residues.

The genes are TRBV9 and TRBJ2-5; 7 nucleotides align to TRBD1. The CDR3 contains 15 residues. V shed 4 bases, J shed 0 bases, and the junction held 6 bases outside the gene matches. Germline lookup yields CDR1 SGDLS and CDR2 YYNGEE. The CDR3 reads CASSPDRVYQETQYF. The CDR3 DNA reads TGTGCCAGCAGCCCCGACAGGGTGTACCAAGAGACCCAGTACTTC.

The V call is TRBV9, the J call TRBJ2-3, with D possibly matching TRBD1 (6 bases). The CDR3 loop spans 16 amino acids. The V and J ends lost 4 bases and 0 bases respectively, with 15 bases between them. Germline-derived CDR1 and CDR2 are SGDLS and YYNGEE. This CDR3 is CASSLTGFTSTDTQYF. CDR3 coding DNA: TGTGCCAGCAGCTTAACAGGGTTTACTAGCACAGATACGCAGTATTTT.

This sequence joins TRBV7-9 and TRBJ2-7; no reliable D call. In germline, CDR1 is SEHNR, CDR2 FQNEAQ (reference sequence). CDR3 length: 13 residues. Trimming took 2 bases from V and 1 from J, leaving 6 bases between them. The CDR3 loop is CASSLQNSYEQYF. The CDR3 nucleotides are TGTGCCAGCAGCTTACAGAATTCCTACGAGCAGTACTTC.

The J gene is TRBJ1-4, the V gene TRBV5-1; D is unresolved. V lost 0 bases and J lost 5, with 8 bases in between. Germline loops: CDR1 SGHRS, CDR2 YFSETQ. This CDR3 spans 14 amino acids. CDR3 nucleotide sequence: TGCGCCAGCAGCTTGGAGAGGGTAAATGAAAAACTGTTTTTT. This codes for CASSLERVNEKLFF.

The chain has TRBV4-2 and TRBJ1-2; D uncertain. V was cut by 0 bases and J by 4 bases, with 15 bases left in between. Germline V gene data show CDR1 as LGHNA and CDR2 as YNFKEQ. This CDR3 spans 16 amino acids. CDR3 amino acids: CASSQDFGSQFYGYTF. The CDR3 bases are TGTGCCAGCAGCCAAGATTTCGGGTCCCAATTCTATGGCTACACCTTC.

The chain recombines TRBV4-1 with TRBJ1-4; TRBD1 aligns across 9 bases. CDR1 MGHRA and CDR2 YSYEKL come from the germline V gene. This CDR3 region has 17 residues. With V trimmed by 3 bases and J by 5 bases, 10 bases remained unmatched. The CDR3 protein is CASSQARNRGLNEKLFF. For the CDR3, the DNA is TGCGCCAGCAGCCAGGCCCGAAACAGGGGGCTGAATGAAAAACTGTTTTTT.

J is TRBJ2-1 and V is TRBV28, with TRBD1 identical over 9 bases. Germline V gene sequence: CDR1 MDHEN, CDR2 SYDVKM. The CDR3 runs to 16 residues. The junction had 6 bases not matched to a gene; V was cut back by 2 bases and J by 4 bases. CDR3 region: CASSLAGTGRYNEQFF. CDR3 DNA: TGTGCCAGCAGTTTAGCCGGGACAGGGAGATACAATGAGCAGTTCTTC. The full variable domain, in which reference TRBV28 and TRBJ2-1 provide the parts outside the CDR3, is DVKVTQSSRYLVKRTGEKVFLECVQDMDHENMFWYRQDPGLGLRLIYFSYDVKMKEKGDIPEGYSVSREKKERFSLILESASTNQTSMYLCASSLAGTGRYNEQFFGPGTRLTVL.

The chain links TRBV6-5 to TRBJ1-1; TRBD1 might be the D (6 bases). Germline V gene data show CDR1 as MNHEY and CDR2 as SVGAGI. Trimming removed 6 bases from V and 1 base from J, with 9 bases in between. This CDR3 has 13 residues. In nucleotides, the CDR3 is TGTGCCAGCAGGGGACACAAGAACACTGAAGCTTTCTTT. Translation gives CASRGHKNTEAFF.

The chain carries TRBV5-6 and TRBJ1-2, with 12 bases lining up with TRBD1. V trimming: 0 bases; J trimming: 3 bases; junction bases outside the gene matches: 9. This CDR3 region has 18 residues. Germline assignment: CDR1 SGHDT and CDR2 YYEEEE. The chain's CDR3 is CASSLAGTGGAEYYGYTF. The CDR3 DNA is TGTGCCAGCAGCTTGGCCGGGACAGGGGGCGCAGAATACTATGGCTACACCTTC.

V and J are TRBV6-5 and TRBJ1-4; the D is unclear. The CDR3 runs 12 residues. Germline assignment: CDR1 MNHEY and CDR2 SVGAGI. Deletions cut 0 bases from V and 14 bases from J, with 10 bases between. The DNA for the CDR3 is TGTGCCAGCAGTTACTCGAGTTCGTTCCTGTTTTTT. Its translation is CASSYSSSFLFF.

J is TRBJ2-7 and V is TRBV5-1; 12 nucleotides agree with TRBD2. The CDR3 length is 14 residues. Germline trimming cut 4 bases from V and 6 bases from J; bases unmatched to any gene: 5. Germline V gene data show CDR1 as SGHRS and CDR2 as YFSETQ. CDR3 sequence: CASSPSGGAVEQYF. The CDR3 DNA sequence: TGCGCCAGCAGCCCTAGCGGGGGGGCCGTCGAGCAGTACTTC.

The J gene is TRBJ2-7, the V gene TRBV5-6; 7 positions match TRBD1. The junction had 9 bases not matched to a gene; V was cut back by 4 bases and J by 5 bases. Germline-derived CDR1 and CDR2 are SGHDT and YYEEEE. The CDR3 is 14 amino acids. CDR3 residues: CASSRQGVTHEQYF. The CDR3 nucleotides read TGTGCCAGCAGCAGACAGGGCGTAACCCACGAGCAGTACTTC. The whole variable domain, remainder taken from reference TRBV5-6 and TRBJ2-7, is DAGVTQSPTHLIKTRGQQVTLRCSPKSGHDTVSWYQQALGQGPQFIFQYYEEEERQRGNFPDRFSGHQFPNYSSELNVNALLLGDSALYLCASSRQGVTHEQYFGPGTRLTVT.